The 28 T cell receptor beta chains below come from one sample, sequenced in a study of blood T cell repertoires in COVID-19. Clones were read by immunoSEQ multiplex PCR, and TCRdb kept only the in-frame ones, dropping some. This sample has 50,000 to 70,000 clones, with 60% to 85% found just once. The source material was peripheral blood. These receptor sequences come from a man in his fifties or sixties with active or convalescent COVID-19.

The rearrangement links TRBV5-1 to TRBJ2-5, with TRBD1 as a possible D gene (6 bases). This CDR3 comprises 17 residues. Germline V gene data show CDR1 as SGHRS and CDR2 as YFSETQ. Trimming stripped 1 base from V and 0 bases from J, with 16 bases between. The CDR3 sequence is CASSLNRSGVNQETQYF. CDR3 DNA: TGCGCCAGCAGCTTGAATCGGTCAGGGGTAAACCAAGAGACCCAGTACTTC.

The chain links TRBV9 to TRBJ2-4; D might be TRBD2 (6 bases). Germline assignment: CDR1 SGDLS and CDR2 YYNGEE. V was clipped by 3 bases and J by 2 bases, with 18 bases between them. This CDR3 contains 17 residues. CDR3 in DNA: TGTGCCAGCAGCGCCTCGGGACTCCCTATTCCCAAAAACATTCAGTACTTC. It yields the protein CASSASGLPIPKNIQYF.

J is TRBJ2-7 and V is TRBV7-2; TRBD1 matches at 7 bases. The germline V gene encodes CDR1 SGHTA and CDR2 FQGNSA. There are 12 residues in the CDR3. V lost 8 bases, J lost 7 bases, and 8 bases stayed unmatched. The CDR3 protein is CASGTGVGEQYF. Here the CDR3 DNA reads TGTGCCAGCGGCACAGGGGTCGGGGAGCAGTACTTC.

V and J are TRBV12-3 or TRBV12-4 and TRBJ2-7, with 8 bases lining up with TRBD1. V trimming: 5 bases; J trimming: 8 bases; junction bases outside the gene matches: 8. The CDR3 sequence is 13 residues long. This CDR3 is CASSGASGGQQYF. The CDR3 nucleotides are TGTGCCAGCAGTGGGGCCTCAGGGGGCCAGCAGTACTTC.

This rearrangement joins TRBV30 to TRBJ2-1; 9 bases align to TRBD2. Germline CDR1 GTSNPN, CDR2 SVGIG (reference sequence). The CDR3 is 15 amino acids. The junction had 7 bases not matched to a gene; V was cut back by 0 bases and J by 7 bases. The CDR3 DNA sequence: TGTGCCTGGAGTGTTAGCGGGGGTAGGGCTAATGAGCAGTTCTTC. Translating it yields CAWSVSGGRANEQFF.

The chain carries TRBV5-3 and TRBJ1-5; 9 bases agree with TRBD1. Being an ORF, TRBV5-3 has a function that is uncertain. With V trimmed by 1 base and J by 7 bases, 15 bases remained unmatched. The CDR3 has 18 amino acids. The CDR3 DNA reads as TGTGCCAGAAGCTTGAGTATTTCGGGACAGGGCGGGGAACAGCCCCAGCATTTT. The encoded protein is CARSLSISGQGGEQPQHF.

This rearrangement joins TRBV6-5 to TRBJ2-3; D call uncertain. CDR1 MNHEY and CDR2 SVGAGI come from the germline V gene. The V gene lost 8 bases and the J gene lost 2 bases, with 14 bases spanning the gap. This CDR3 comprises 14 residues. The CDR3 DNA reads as TGTGCCAGCTACAGTGACCGTTCCACAGATACGCAGTATTTT. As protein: CASYSDRSTDTQYF.

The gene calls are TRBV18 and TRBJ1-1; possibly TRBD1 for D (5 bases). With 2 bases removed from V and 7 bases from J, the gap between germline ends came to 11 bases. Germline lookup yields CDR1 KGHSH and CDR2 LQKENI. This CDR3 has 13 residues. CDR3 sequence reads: CASSPSGRDEAFF. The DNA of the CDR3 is TGTGCCAGCTCACCATCAGGGCGTGATGAAGCTTTCTTT.

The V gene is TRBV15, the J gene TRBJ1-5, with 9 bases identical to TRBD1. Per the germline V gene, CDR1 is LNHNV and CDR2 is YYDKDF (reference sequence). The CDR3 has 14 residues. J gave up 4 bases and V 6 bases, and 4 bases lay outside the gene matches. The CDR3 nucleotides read TGTGCCACCAGACAGGGGGCTAGGAATCAGCCCCAGCATTTT. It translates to CATRQGARNQPQHF.

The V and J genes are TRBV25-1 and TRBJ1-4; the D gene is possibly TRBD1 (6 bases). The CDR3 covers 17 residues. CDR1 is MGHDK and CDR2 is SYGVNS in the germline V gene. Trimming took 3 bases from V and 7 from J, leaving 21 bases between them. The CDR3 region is CASSDVFYVTGGEKLFF. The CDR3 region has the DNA TGTGCCAGCAGTGATGTGTTTTATGTGACAGGAGGTGAAAAACTGTTTTTT.

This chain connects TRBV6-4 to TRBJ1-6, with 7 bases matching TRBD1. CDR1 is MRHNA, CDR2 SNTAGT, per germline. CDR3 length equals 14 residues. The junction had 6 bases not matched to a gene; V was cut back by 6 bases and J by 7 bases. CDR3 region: CASSPGTANSPLHF. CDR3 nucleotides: TGTGCCAGCAGCCCCGGGACAGCAAATTCACCCCTCCACTTT.

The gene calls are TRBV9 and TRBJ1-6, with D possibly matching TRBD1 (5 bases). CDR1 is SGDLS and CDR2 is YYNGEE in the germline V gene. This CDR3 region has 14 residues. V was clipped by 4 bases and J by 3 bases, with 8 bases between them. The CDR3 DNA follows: TGTGCCAGCAGCCAGGGTGGCTATAATTCACCCCTCCACTTT. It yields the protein CASSQGGYNSPLHF.

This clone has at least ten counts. CDR3 loop: CAVRGGHTGELFF. In nucleotides, the CDR3 is TGTGCCGTCAGGGGCGGGCACACCGGGGAGCTGTTTTTT. The chain is built from TRBV6-5 and TRBJ2-2, with TRBD1 as a possible D gene (6 bases). The germline V gene has CDR1 MNHEY and CDR2 SVGAGI. The CDR3 is 13 residues long. Deletions cut 11 bases from V and 3 bases from J, with 13 bases between.

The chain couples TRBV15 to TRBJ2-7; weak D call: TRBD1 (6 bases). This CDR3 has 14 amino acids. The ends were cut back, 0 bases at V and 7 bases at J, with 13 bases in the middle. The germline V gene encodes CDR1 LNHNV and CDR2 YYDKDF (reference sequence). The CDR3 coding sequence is TGTGCCACCAGCAGAGAGGGCTCAGGGGTGGAGCAGTACTTC. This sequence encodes CATSREGSGVEQYF.

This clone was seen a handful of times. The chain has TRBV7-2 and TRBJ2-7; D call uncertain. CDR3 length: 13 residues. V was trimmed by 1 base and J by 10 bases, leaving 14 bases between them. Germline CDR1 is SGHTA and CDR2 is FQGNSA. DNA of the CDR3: TGTGCCAGCAGCTTAGATGTAGTGGGCAGCCAGTACTTC. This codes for CASSLDVVGSQYF.

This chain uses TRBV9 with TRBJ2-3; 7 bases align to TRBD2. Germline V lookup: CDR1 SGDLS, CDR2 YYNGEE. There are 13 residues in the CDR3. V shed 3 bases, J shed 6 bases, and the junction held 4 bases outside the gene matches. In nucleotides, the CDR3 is TGTGCCAGCAGCGACTGGGGGGGTGATACGCAGTATTTT. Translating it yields CASSDWGGDTQYF.

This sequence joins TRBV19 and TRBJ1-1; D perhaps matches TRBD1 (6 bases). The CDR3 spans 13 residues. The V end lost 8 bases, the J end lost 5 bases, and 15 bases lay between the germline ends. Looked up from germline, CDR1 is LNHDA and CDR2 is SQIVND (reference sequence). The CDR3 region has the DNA TGTGCCAGTCAACGGGGGGCTGGTACTGAAGCTTTCTTT. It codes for CASQRGAGTEAFF.

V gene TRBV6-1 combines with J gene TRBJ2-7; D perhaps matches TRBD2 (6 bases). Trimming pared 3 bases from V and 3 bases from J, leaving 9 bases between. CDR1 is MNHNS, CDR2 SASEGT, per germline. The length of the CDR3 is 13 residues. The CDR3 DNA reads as TGTGCCAGCAGTGAGAACGGGGGCTACGAGCAGTACTTC. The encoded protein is CASSENGGYEQYF.

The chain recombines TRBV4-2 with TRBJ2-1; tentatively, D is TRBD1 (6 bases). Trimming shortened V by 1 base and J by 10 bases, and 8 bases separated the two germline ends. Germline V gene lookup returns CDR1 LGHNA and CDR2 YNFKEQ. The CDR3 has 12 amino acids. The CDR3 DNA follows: TGTGCCAGCAGCCAAGCAGGGGTCGAGCAGTTCTTC. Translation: CASSQAGVEQFF.

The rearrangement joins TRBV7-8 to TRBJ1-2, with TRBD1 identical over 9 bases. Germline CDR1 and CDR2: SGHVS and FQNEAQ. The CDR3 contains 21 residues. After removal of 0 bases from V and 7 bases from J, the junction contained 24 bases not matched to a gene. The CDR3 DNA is TGTGCCAGCAGCTTAGCCCTTGCTTATGGTCAACCGGGACAGGGAAGAGCTGGCTACACCTTC. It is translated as CASSLALAYGQPGQGRAGYTF.

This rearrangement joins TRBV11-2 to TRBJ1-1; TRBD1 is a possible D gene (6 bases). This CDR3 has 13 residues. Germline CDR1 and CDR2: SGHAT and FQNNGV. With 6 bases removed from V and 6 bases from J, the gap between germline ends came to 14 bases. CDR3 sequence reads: CASRVSGGPEAFF. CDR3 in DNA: TGTGCCAGCAGGGTATCGGGGGGGCCTGAAGCTTTCTTT.

The CDR3 DNA follows: TGTGCCAGCACCCCACGAGGAGGTCATAATTCACCCCTCCACTTT. This sequence encodes CASTPRGGHNSPLHF. The chain carries TRBV7-2 and TRBJ1-6; D uncertain. The CDR3 is made up of 15 amino acids. Trimming left V 7 bases short and J 5 bases short, with 15 bases between. CDR1 and CDR2 (germline): SGHTA, FQGNSA.

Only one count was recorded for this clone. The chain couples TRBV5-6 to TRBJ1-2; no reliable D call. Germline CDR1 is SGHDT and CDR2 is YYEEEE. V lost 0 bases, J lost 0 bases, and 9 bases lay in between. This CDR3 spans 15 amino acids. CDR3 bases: TGTGCCAGCAGCTTGGTTGCGAGTACTAACTATGGCTACACCTTC. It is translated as CASSLVASTNYGYTF. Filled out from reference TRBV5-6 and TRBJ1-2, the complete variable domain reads DAGVTQSPTHLIKTRGQQVTLRCSPKSGHDTVSWYQQALGQGPQFIFQYYEEEERQRGNFPDRFSGHQFPNYSSELNVNALLLGDSALYLCASSLVASTNYGYTFGSGTRLTVV.

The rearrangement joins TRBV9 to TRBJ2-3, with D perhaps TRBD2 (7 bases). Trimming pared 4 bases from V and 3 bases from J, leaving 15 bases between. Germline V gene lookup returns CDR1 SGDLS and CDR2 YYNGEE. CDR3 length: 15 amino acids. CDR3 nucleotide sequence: TGTGCCAGCAGCCCGACCGGGGGGCTTACAGATACGCAGTATTTT. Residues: CASSPTGGLTDTQYF.

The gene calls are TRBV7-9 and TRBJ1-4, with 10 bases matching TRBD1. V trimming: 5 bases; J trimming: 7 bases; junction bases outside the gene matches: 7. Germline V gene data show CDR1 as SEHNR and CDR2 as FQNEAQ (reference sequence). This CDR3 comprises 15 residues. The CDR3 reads CASSPVTGGGEKLFF. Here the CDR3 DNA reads TGTGCCAGCAGCCCTGTGACAGGGGGCGGTGAAAAACTGTTTTTT. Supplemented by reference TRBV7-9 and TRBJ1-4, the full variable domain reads DTGVSQNPRHKITKRGQNVTFRCDPISEHNRLYWYRQTLGQGPEFLTYFQNEAQLEKSRLLSDRFSAERPKGSFSTLEIQRTEQGDSAMYLCASSPVTGGGEKLFFGSGTQLSVL.

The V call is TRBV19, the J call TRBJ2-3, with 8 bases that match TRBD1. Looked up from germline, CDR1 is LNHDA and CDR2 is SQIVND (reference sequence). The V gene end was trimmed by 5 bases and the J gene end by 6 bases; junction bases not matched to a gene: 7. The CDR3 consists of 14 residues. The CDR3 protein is CASSGDRGGDTQYF. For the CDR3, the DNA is TGTGCCAGTAGTGGCGACAGGGGTGGCGATACGCAGTATTTT.

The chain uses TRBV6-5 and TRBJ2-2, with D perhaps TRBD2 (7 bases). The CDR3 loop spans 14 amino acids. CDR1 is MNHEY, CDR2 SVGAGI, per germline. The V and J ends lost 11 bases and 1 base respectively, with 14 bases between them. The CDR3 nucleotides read TGTGCCGGCGGGGGCGGTTTGAACACCGGGGAGCTGTTTTTT. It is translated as CAGGGGLNTGELFF.

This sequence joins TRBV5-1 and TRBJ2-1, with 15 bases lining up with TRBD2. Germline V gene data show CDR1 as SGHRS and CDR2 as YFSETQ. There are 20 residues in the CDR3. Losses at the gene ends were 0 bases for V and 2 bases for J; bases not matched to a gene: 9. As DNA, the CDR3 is TGCGCCAGCAGCTTGGCCGGGACTAGCGGGGGGCCCCCTGCCTACAATGAGCAGTTCTTC. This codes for CASSLAGTSGGPPAYNEQFF.